Each of the 32 T cell receptor beta chains below was sequenced from the same sample in a study of vaccination effects on CD4 cells after COVID-19. These receptors' targets are unknown. Subsequent to 10 days of culture, CD4+ T cells were isolated. The repertoire was sequenced with immunoSEQ multiplex PCR; TCRdb's copy has only in-frame clones and lacks some. The sample lists some 50,000 clones, approximately 70% occurring once. The starting material was CD4+ T cells from PBMCs cultured without peptide, obtained before COVID-19 vaccination. The source is a human donor who received a COVID-19 vaccine.

This chain uses TRBV7-2 with TRBJ2-2, with unresolved D. The CDR3 is 13 amino acids. Germline V CDR1 and CDR2: SGHTA, FQGNSA. V was clipped by 1 base and J by 5 bases, with 5 bases between them. CDR3 amino acids: CASSLVLTGELFF. CDR3 nucleotides: TGTGCCAGCAGCTTAGTCCTGACCGGGGAGCTGTTTTTT.

This sequence joins TRBV12-3 or TRBV12-4 and TRBJ1-4, with no clear D. V lost 5 bases, J lost 9 bases, and 7 bases lay in between. The CDR3 has 11 amino acids. CDR3 nucleotides: TGTGCCAGCAGTGGCCGAAAAAAACTGTTTTTT. It specifies CASSGRKKLFF.

This sequence joins TRBV10-3 and TRBJ1-1, with unresolved D. Germline CDR1 and CDR2: ENHRY and SYGVKD. Trimming left V 3 bases short and J 1 base short, with 9 bases between. The CDR3 has 14 amino acids. CDR3 in amino acids: CAISDRRQNTEAFF. CDR3 nucleotide sequence: TGTGCCATCAGTGATCGCAGGCAGAACACTGAAGCTTTCTTT.

The J gene is TRBJ1-2, the V gene TRBV4-3, with D perhaps TRBD1 (6 bases). The CDR3 is 14 amino acids. Trimming took off 5 bases at V and 4 bases at J, with 14 bases between the two ends. The germline gives CDR1 LGHNA, CDR2 YSLEER. The CDR3 DNA follows: TGCGCCAGCAGCAAACAACAGGGTATCTATGGCTACACCTTC. Translated: CASSKQQGIYGYTF.

The chain joins TRBV7-9 to TRBJ2-7, with D perhaps TRBD2 (5 bases). The CDR3 has 15 amino acids. CDR1 is SEHNR, CDR2 FQNEAQ, per germline (reference sequence). The V and J ends lost 1 base and 6 bases respectively, with 16 bases between them. The CDR3 loop reads CASSLVGETRREQYF. For the CDR3, the DNA is TGTGCCAGCAGCTTAGTGGGAGAGACCCGCCGCGAGCAGTACTTC. Full variable domain (outside the CDR3, taken from reference TRBV7-9 and TRBJ2-7): DTGVSQNPRHKITKRGQNVTFRCDPISEHNRLYWYRQTLGQGPEFLTYFQNEAQLEKSRLLSDRFSAERPKGSFSTLEIQRTEQGDSAMYLCASSLVGETRREQYFGPGTRLTVT.

A few counts support this clone. The chain uses TRBV4-1 and TRBJ1-4; D ambiguous. Trimming pared 4 bases from V and 3 bases from J, leaving 9 bases between. Germline V gene sequence: CDR1 MGHRA, CDR2 YSYEKL. The CDR3 extends over 14 amino acids. Here the CDR3 reads CASSPSWANEKLFF. The CDR3 DNA follows: TGCGCCAGCAGCCCCTCTTGGGCTAATGAAAAACTGTTTTTT.

This clone turned up a few times. The rearrangement links TRBV19 to TRBJ2-6, with D possibly matching TRBD1 (5 bases). In germline, CDR1 is LNHDA, CDR2 SQIVND (reference sequence). This CDR3 has 15 residues. The ends were cut back, 8 bases at V and 0 bases at J, with 11 bases in the middle. The CDR3 nucleotides read TGTGCCAGTCGTCCTACAGGCTCTGGGGCCAACGTCCTGACTTTC. Its protein is CASRPTGSGANVLTF.

The chain joins TRBV6-5 to TRBJ2-7; 7 nucleotides match TRBD1. This CDR3 is 14 amino acids long. The junction had 5 bases not matched to a gene; V was cut back by 6 bases and J by 0 bases. Germline V lookup: CDR1 MNHEY, CDR2 SVGAGI. The DNA for the CDR3 is TGTGCCAGCAGCACCCCAGGGGGCTCCTACGAGCAGTACTTC. Translated: CASSTPGGSYEQYF.

The V call is TRBV25-1, the J call TRBJ2-3, with TRBD2 identical over 9 bases. This CDR3 has 15 residues. In germline, CDR1 is MGHDK, CDR2 SYGVNS. With V trimmed by 7 bases and J by 2 bases, 7 bases remained unmatched. The CDR3 sequence is CASTPSGNATDTQYF. CDR3 bases: TGTGCCAGCACCCCTAGCGGGAACGCCACAGATACGCAGTATTTT.

Note on this clone: It is unclear where the CDR3 begins or ends on the DNA, so no DNA is shown, and the CDR3 is as TCRdb lists it. The chain carries TRBV12-3 or TRBV12-4 and TRBJ2-1; the table gives TRBD2 as D, unverified against the DNA. The CDR3 extends over 12 residues, inclusive of both ends. The CDR3: CASSFDFRGQFF.

CDR3 loop: CASSELGGARQKLFF. The DNA for the CDR3 is TGTGCCAGCAGTGAATTGGGGGGCGCAAGGCAAAAACTGTTTTTT. The V gene is TRBV2, the J gene TRBJ1-4; maybe TRBD1 (6 bases). In germline, CDR1 is SNHLY, CDR2 FYNNEI. The CDR3 has 15 amino acids. Trimming took off 2 bases at V and 9 bases at J, with 16 bases between the two ends.

The table lists this clone with a few counts. V gene TRBV11-3 combines with J gene TRBJ2-2; D is unclear. The V gene lost 10 bases and the J gene lost 5 bases, with 14 bases spanning the gap. CDR1 and CDR2 (germline): SGHNT, YENEEA. CDR3 length equals 13 residues. The DNA of the CDR3 is TGTGCCACCTCACCCGGTGGTACCGGGGAGCTGTTTTTT. Protein: CATSPGGTGELFF.

This rearrangement joins TRBV7-3 to TRBJ2-1, with 7 bases matching TRBD2. The CDR3 covers 16 residues. Germline-derived CDR1 and CDR2 are SGHTA and FQGTGA. With V trimmed by 5 bases and J by 2 bases, 9 bases remained unmatched. The CDR3 region is CASSPRLAATYNEQFF. The CDR3 DNA reads TGTGCCAGCAGCCCCAGGCTAGCGGCCACCTACAATGAGCAGTTCTTC.

The J gene is TRBJ2-5, the V gene TRBV25-1; D not certain. Germline V CDR1 and CDR2: MGHDK, SYGVNS. CDR3 length: 14 amino acids. Trimming took 2 bases from V and 0 from J, leaving 7 bases between them. The CDR3 loop reads CASSEHVNQETQYF. For the CDR3, the DNA is TGTGCCAGCAGTGAACACGTAAACCAAGAGACCCAGTACTTC.

This rearrangement joins TRBV28 to TRBJ1-5, with D tentatively TRBD1 (5 bases). Trimming stripped 6 bases from V and 7 bases from J, with 22 bases between. The CDR3 totals 16 residues. Looked up from germline, CDR1 is MDHEN and CDR2 is SYDVKM. The CDR3 here is CASSTWQGWGEQPQHF. The CDR3, as DNA: TGTGCCAGCAGCACCTGGCAGGGTTGGGGGGAACAGCCCCAGCATTTT.

This chain connects TRBV12-5 to TRBJ2-2, with TRBD1 identical over 9 bases. The germline gives CDR1 LGHNT, CDR2 FRNRAP. The CDR3 runs to 19 residues. Trimming cost V 2 bases and J 5 bases; bases outside gene matches: 15. The CDR3, as DNA: TGTGCTAGTGGTTTGAGGCTCTTCGGGACAGGGAGTAATACCGGGGAGCTGTTTTTT. Translating gives CASGLRLFGTGSNTGELFF.

This chain joins TRBV9 and TRBJ2-7; 8 bases are a match to TRBD1. Germline V CDR1 and CDR2: SGDLS, YYNGEE. V gave up 4 bases and J gave up 2 bases; unmatched junction bases: 11. The CDR3 spans 16 residues. This chain's CDR3 is CASSSSPGTGTYEQYF. The DNA for the CDR3 is TGTGCCAGCAGCTCCAGTCCCGGGACAGGCACCTACGAGCAGTACTTC.

The chain uses TRBV10-3 and TRBJ2-3; 7 nucleotides match TRBD2. CDR1 and CDR2 (germline): ENHRY, SYGVKD. The CDR3 totals 13 residues. V shed 5 bases and J 1 base; nucleotides not matched to a gene: 0. In DNA form, the CDR3 reads TGTGCCATCAGTAGCGGGGGCACAGATACGCAGTATTTT. It codes for CAISSGGTDTQYF.

V gene TRBV5-6 combines with J gene TRBJ2-5, with TRBD2 as a possible D gene (5 bases). Germline-derived CDR1 and CDR2 are SGHDT and YYEEEE. Trimming stripped 5 bases from V and 0 bases from J, with 14 bases between. The CDR3 runs 15 residues. This CDR3 reads CASSTLTGNQETQYF. The CDR3 DNA reads as TGTGCCAGCAGTACTCTAACCGGGAACCAAGAGACCCAGTACTTC.

The gene calls are TRBV27 and TRBJ1-1; D is perhaps TRBD1 (6 bases). V was trimmed by 6 bases and J by 11 bases, leaving 22 bases between them. The CDR3 consists of 14 residues. Per the germline V gene, CDR1 is MNHEY and CDR2 is SMNVEV (reference sequence). The CDR3 DNA reads as TGTGCCAGCAGCCCGGGGGGGGGCTATGGAGGGGCTTTCTTT. The encoded protein is CASSPGGGYGGAFF.

The rearrangement uses TRBV5-1 and TRBJ1-2, with D hard to call. Germline-derived CDR1 and CDR2 are SGHRS and YFSETQ. The V and J ends lost 0 bases and 4 bases respectively, with 13 bases between them. The CDR3 covers 15 residues. The CDR3 DNA reads as TGCGCCAGCAGCTTGGGGCAGGAGACGAGCTATGGCTACACCTTC. Its protein is CASSLGQETSYGYTF. Using reference TRBV5-1 and TRBJ1-2 for the parts outside the CDR3, the full variable domain is KAGVTQTPRYLIKTRGQQVTLSCSPISGHRSVSWYQQTPGQGLQFLFEYFSETQRNKGNFPGRFSGRQFSNSRSEMNVSTLELGDSALYLCASSLGQETSYGYTFGSGTRLTVV.

V gene TRBV3-1 (or the pseudogene TRBV3-2) combines with J gene TRBJ2-3; no firm D call. The CDR3 is 16 residues long. Deletions cut 1 base from V and 1 base from J, with 12 bases between. The germline V gene encodes CDR1 LGHDT and CDR2 YNNKEL (reference sequence). CDR3 in DNA: TGTGCCAGCAGCCAAGTTAGGCGAATGGGCACAGATACGCAGTATTTT. This encodes CASSQVRRMGTDTQYF.

V usage is TRBV2 and J usage is TRBJ1-1; TRBD1 agrees at 10 bases. In germline, CDR1 is SNHLY, CDR2 FYNNEI. This CDR3 region has 14 residues. The ends lost 7 bases at V and 8 bases at J; junction bases unmatched: 10. CDR3 nucleotide sequence: TGTGCCAGCAATAACCGGGACAGGGGTAAAGAAGCTTTCTTT. Amino acid sequence: CASNNRDRGKEAFF.

CDR3 region: CATRGSNTEAFF. CDR3 in DNA: TGTGCCACCCGAGGTTCGAACACTGAAGCTTTCTTT. The chain employs TRBV10-3 and TRBJ1-1, with D unclear. CDR1 is ENHRY, CDR2 SYGVKD, per germline. This CDR3 is built from 12 residues. The V and J ends lost 10 bases and 1 base respectively, with 10 bases between them.

A single count supports this clone. The rearrangement links TRBV4-2 to TRBJ2-3; a possible D gene is TRBD2 (7 bases). V gave up 6 bases and J gave up 2 bases, with 12 bases separating them. This CDR3 spans 14 amino acids. Per the germline V gene, CDR1 is LGHNA and CDR2 is YNFKEQ. The DNA for the CDR3 is TGTGCCAGCAGTGGGGGGGCCATCACAGATACGCAGTATTTT. As protein: CASSGGAITDTQYF.

The chain combines TRBV3-1 (or the pseudogene TRBV3-2) with TRBJ2-2, with D tentatively TRBD2 (5 bases). Trimming took 0 bases from V and 5 from J, leaving 10 bases between them. The CDR3 runs 15 residues. Germline lookup yields CDR1 LGHDT and CDR2 YNNKEL (reference sequence). The CDR3 DNA follows: TGTGCCAGCAGCCAAGATCCATGGAGGACCGGGGAGCTGTTTTTT. The encoded protein is CASSQDPWRTGELFF.

The chain uses TRBV12-3 or TRBV12-4 and TRBJ1-6, with D unresolved. Trimming removed 6 bases from V and 2 bases from J, with 5 bases in between. The CDR3 loop spans 13 amino acids. The CDR3 region is CASSVTYNSPLHF. In DNA, the CDR3 is TGTGCCAGCAGCGTAACCTATAATTCACCCCTCCACTTT.

The genes are TRBV11-2 and TRBJ1-2; TRBD1 might be the D (5 bases). The CDR3 is made up of 16 amino acids. V was pared by 4 bases and J by 2 bases, with 17 bases between. Germline V gene data show CDR1 as SGHAT and CDR2 as FQNNGV. The CDR3: CASSSIQRGHNYGYTF. The CDR3 nucleotides are TGTGCCAGCAGCTCTATTCAGAGGGGCCACAACTATGGCTACACCTTC.

V is TRBV6-5 and J is TRBJ1-3; no clear D gene. The CDR3 length is 13 residues. V was clipped by 8 bases and J by 0 bases, with 8 bases between them. Germline V gene sequence: CDR1 MNHEY, CDR2 SVGAGI. CDR3 loop: CASRGSSGNTIYF. CDR3 in DNA: TGTGCCAGCCGAGGGAGCTCTGGAAACACCATATATTTT.

The V gene is TRBV7-2, the J gene TRBJ2-3; no definite D call. CDR1 is SGHTA, CDR2 FQGNSA, per germline. This CDR3 comprises 11 residues. V shed 2 bases and J shed 6 bases, with 3 bases lying between them. CDR3 sequence: CASSLKDTQYF. The DNA of the CDR3 is TGTGCCAGCAGCTTAAAGGATACGCAGTATTTT.

The V and J genes are TRBV7-2 and TRBJ2-5; D perhaps matches TRBD2 (6 bases). V gave up 5 bases and J gave up 4 bases, with 20 bases separating them. Germline CDR1 reads SGHTA; CDR2 reads FQGNSA. CDR3 size: 16 residues. CDR3 nucleotides: TGTGCCAGCAGCCCCCGCGGGGCAGGGCCGGGAGAGACCCAGTACTTC. Translating gives CASSPRGAGPGETQYF. The full variable domain, with the rest looked up from reference TRBV7-2 and TRBJ2-5, is GAGVSQSPSNKVTEKGKDVELRCDPISGHTALYWYRQSLGQGLEFLIYFQGNSAPDKSGLPSDRFSAERTGGSVSTLTIQRTQQEDSAVYLCASSPRGAGPGETQYFGPGTRLLVL.

This clone has more than one count but fewer than ten. The chain couples TRBV5-1 to TRBJ1-1; D is unresolved. The germline CDR1 and CDR2 sequences are SGHRS and YFSETQ. V gave up 1 base and J gave up 2 bases, with 0 bases separating them. The CDR3 length is 11 residues. The CDR3 nucleotides are TGCGCCAGCAGCTTGAACACTGAAGCTTTCTTT. Its translation is CASSLNTEAFF.